This TCR beta chain came from a study of vaccination effects on CD4 cells after COVID-19. Sequencing was performed with immunoSEQ multiplex PCR; in TCRdb, only in-frame clones are kept and a portion is missing. The top ten clones hold roughly 2.2% of a sample with approximately 54,000 clones, roughly 80% of them seen once. Antigen-specific CD4+ T cells were expanded (with viral peptide pools) by the ViraFEST assay ahead of sequencing. Following an approximately 9-day culture, CD4+ T cells were purified. Germline CDR1 SNHLY, CDR2 FYNNEI. V was trimmed by 3 bases and J by 9 bases, leaving 20 bases between them. This CDR3 region has 15 residues. With regard to this clone: Its antigen remains unknown.

J is TRBJ2-5 and V is TRBV2; D assignment may be TRBD1 or TRBD2 (5 bases each). The receptor's source is a human donor who received a COVID-19 vaccine. Source: CD4+ T cells from PBMCs cultured with HCoV-229E spike peptides, taken before COVID-19 vaccination. CDR3 nucleotide sequence: TGTGCCAGCAGTGAGCTAGCCCGGGGCCCAGAAGCCCAGTACTTC. Residues: CASSELARGPEAQYF. Full variable domain (missing parts from reference TRBV2 and TRBJ2-5): EPEVTQTPSHQVTQMGQEVILRCVPISNHLYFYWYRQILGQKVEFLVSFYNNEISEKSEIFDDQFSVERPDGSNFTLKIRSTKLEDSAMYFCASSELARGPEAQYFGPGTRLLVL.